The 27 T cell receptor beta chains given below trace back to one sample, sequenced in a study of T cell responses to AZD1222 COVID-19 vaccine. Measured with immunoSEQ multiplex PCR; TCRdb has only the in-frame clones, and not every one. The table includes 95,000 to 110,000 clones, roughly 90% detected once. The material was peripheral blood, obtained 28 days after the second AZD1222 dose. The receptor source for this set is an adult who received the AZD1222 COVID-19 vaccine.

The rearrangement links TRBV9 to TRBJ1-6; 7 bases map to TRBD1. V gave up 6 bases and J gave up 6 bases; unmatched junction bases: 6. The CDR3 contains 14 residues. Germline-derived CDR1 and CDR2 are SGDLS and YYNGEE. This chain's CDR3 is CASTRGDGNSPLHF. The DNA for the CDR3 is TGTGCCAGCACCAGGGGGGACGGTAATTCACCCCTCCACTTT.

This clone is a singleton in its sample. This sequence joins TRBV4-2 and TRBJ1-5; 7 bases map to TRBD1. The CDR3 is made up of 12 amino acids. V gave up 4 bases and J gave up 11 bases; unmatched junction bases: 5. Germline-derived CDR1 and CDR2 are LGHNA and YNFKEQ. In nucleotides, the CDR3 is TGTGCCAGCAGCCCATCAGGGGGGGCCCAGCATTTT. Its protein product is CASSPSGGAQHF.

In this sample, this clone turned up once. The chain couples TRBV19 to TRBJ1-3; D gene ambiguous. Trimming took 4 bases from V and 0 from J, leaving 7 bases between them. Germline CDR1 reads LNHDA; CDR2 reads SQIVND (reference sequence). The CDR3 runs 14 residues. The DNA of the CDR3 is TGTGCCAGTAGTACAATCAGCTCTGGAAACACCATATATTTT. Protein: CASSTISSGNTIYF.

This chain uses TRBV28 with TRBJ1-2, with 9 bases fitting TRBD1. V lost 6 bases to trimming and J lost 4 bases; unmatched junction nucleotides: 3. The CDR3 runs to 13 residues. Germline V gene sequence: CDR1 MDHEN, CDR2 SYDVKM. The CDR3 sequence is CASSRGQGYGYTF. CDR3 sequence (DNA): TGTGCCAGCAGCCGGGGACAGGGCTATGGCTACACCTTC.

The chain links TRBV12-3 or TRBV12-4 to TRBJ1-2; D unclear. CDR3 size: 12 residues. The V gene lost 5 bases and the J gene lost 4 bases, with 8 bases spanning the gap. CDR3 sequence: CASSPMSYGYTF. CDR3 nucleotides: TGTGCCAGCAGTCCCATGAGCTATGGCTACACCTTC.

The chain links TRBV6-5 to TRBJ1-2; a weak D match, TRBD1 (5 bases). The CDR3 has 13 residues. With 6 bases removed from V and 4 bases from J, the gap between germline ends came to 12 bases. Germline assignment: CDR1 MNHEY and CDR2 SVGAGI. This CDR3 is CASSLDRFYGYTF. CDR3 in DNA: TGTGCCAGCAGCCTAGACAGATTCTATGGCTACACCTTC.

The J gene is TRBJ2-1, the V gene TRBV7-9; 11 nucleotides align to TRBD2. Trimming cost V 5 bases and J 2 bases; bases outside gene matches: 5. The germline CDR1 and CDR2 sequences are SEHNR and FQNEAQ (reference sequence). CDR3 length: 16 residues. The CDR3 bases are TGTGCCAGCAGCCTACTAGCGGGAGTTACCTACAATGAGCAGTTCTTC. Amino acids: CASSLLAGVTYNEQFF.

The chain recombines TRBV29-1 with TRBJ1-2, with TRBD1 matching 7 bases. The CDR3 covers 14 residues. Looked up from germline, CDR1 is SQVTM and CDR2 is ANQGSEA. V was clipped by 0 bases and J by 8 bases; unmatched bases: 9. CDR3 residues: CSVEEPLTGSGYTF. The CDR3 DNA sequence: TGCAGCGTTGAAGAGCCCCTGACAGGGTCGGGCTACACCTTC.

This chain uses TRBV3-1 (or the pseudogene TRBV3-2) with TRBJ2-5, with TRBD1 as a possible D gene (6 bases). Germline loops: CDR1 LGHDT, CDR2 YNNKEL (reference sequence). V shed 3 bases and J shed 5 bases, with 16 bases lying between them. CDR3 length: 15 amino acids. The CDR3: CASSQARLGAETQYF. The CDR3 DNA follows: TGTGCCAGCAGCCAGGCTAGGTTGGGGGCGGAGACCCAGTACTTC.

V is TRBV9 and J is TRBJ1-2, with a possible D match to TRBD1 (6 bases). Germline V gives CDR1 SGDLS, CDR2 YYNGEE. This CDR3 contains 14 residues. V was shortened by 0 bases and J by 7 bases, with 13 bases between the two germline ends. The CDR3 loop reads CASSVESGQFGYTF. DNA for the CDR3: TGTGCCAGCAGCGTAGAATCCGGACAGTTTGGCTACACCTTC. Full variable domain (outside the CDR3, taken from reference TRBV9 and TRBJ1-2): DSGVTQTPKHLITATGQRVTLRCSPRSGDLSVYWYQQSLDQGLQFLIQYYNGEERAKGNILERFSAQQFPDLHSELNLSSLELGDSALYFCASSVESGQFGYTFGSGTRLTVV.

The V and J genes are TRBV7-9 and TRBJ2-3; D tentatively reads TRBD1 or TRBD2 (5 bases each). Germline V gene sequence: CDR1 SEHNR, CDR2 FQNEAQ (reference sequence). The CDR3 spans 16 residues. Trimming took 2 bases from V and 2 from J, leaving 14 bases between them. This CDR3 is CASSLTGLITTDTQYF. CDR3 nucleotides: TGTGCCAGCAGCTTAACAGGACTGATAACCACAGATACGCAGTATTTT.

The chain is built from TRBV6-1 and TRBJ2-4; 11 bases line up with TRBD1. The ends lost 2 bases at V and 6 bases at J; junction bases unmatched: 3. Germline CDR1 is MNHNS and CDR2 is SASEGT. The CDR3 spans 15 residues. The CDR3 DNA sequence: TGTGCCAGCAGTGAAAAAGGGACAGGGGGAAACATTCAGTACTTC. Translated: CASSEKGTGGNIQYF.

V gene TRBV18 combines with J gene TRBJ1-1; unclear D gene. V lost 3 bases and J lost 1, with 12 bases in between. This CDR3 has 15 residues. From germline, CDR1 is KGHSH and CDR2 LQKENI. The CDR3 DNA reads TGTGCCAGCTCACCCACCCAGTCGGAGAACACTGAAGCTTTCTTT. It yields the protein CASSPTQSENTEAFF.

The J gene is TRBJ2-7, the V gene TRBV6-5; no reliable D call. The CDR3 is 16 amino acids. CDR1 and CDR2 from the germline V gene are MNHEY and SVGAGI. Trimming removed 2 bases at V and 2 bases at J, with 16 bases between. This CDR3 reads CASSYPPDPEPYEQYF. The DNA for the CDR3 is TGTGCCAGCAGTTACCCTCCGGACCCAGAACCCTACGAGCAGTACTTC.

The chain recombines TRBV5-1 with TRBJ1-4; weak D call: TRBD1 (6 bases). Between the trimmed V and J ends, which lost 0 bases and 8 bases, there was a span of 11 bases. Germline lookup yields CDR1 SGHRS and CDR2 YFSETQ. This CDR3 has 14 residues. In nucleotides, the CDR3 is TGCGCCAGCAGCTTGGGCGGGGGGCCGGAAAAACTGTTTTTT. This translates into CASSLGGGPEKLFF. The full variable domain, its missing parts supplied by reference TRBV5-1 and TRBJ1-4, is KAGVTQTPRYLIKTRGQQVTLSCSPISGHRSVSWYQQTPGQGLQFLFEYFSETQRNKGNFPGRFSGRQFSNSRSEMNVSTLELGDSALYLCASSLGGGPEKLFFGSGTQLSVL.

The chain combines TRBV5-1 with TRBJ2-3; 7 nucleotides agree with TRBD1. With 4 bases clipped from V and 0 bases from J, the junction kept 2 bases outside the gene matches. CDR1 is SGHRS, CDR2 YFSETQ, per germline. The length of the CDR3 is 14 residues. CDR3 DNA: TGCGCCAGCAGCGTGGACAGGAGCACAGATACGCAGTATTTT. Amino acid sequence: CASSVDRSTDTQYF.

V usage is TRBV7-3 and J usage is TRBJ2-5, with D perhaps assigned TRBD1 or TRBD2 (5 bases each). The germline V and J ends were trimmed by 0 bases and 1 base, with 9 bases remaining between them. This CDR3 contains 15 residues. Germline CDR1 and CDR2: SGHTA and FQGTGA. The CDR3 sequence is CASSLTGTLQETQYF. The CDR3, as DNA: TGTGCCAGCAGCTTAACCGGGACCCTCCAAGAGACCCAGTACTTC.

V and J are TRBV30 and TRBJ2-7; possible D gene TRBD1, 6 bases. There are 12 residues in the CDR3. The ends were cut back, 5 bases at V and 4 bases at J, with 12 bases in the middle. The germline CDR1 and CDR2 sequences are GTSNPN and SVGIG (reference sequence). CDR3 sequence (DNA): TGTGCCTGGGGGGGACAAATGTACGAGCAGTACTTC. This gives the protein CAWGGQMYEQYF.

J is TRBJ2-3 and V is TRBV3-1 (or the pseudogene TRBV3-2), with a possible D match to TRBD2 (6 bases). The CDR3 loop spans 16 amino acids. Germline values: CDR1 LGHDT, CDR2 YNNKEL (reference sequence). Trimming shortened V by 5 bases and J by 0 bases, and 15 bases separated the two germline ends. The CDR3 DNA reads TGTGCCAGCAGCACGTGGGCGGGGACTAGCACAGATACGCAGTATTTT. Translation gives CASSTWAGTSTDTQYF.

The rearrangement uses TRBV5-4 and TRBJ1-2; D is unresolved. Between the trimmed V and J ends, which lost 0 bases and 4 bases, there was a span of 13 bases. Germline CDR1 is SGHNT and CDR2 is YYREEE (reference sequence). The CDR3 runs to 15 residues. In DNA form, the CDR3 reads TGTGCCAGCAGCTTGGTGGCGGACCCGGGCTATGGCTACACCTTC. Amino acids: CASSLVADPGYGYTF.

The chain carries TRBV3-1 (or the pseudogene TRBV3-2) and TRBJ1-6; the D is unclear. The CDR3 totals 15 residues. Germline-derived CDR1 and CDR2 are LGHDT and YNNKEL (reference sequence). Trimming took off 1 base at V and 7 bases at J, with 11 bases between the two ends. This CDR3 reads CASSQGPRTNSPLHF. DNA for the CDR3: TGTGCCAGCAGCCAAGGACCTCGCACCAATTCACCCCTCCACTTT.

CDR3 region: CAWRGGNEQFF. DNA of the CDR3: TGTGCCTGGAGAGGAGGCAATGAGCAGTTCTTC. The chain combines TRBV30 with TRBJ2-1, with TRBD2 as a possible D gene (5 bases). The CDR3 extends over 11 amino acids. Germline V gene sequence: CDR1 GTSNPN, CDR2 SVGIG (reference sequence). V lost 3 bases and J 6 bases, leaving 6 bases between the germline ends.

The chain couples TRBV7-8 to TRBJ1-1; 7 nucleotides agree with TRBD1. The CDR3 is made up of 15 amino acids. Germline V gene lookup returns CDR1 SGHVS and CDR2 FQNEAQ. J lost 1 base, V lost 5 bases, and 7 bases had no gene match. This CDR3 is CASSQDRAQNTEAFF. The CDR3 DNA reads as TGTGCCAGCAGCCAAGACAGGGCACAGAACACTGAAGCTTTCTTT.

In DNA form, the CDR3 reads TGTGCCAGTAGGGGGACGGCCGAGGGGGCCCAGCATTTT. This codes for CASRGTAEGAQHF. The chain couples TRBV19 to TRBJ1-5, with D possibly being TRBD1 (6 bases). Trimming shortened V by 6 bases and J by 11 bases, and 17 bases separated the two germline ends. This CDR3 comprises 13 residues. Germline lookup yields CDR1 LNHDA and CDR2 SQIVND (reference sequence).

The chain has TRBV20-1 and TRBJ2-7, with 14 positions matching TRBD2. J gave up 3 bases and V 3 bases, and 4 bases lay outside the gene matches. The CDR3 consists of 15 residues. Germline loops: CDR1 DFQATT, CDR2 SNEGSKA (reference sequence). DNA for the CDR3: TGCAGTGCTAGTTGGACTAGCGGGAGGATCTACGAGCAGTACTTC. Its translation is CSASWTSGRIYEQYF.

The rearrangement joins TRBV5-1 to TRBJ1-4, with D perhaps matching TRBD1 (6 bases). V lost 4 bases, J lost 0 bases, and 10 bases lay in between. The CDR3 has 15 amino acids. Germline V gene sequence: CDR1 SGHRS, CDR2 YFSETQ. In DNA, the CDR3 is TGCGCCAGCAGCCCGGACAGTGCAACTAATGAAAAACTGTTTTTT. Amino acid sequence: CASSPDSATNEKLFF.

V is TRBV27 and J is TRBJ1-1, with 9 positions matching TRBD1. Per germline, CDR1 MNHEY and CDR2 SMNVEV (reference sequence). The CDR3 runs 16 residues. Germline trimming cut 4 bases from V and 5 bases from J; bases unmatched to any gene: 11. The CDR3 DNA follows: TGTGCCAGCAGTTCACAGGGGGCGCAAAGGGTTACTGAAGCTTTCTTT. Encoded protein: CASSSQGAQRVTEAFF.